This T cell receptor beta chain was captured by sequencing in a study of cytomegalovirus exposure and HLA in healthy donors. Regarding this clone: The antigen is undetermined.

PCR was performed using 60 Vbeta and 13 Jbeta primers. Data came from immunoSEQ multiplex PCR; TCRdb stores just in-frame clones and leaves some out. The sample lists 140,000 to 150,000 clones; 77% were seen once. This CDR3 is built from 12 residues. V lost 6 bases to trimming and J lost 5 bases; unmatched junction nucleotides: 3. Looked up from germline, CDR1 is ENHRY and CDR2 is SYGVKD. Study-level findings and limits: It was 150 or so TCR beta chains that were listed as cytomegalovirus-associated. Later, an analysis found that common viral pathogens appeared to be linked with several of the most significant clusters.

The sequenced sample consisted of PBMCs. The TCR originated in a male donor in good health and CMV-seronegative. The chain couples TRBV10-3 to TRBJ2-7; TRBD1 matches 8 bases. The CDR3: CAIRDREHEQYF. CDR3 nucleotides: TGTGCCATCAGGGACAGGGAACACGAGCAGTACTTC.